This TCR beta chain was recorded in a study of OX40 agonist ivuxolimab in advanced cancers. About the study: Among those treated, three patients had partial responses, one with hepatocellular carcinoma and two with cutaneous melanoma.

The study's findings and limits: The expanded peripheral T cells' antigen specificity was not determined.

For this clone: Its antigen remains unknown.

The table came from immunoSEQ multiplex PCR; TCRdb's copy has only in-frame clones and leaves some out. Here the sample spans some 80,000 clones, roughly 87% being singletons. There are 15 residues in the CDR3. CDR1 is LNHDA and CDR2 is SQIVND in the germline V gene (reference sequence). V was cut by 3 bases and J by 2 bases, with 11 bases left in between. The TCR originated in an adult with an advanced solid tumor such as melanoma, head and neck, liver or kidney cancer. This chain connects TRBV19 to TRBJ1-5, with D tentatively TRBD1 (6 bases). The source material was CD4+ or CD8+ T cells sorted from blood, sampled in a trial of the OX40 agonist ivuxolimab. CDR3 DNA sequence: TGTGCCAGTAGTATTGGAGGGGGGGGCAATCAGCCCCAGCATTTT. This sequence encodes CASSIGGGGNQPQHF. The full variable domain, its missing parts supplied by reference TRBV19 and TRBJ1-5, is DGGITQSPKYLFRKEGQNVTLSCEQNLNHDAMYWYRQDPGQGLRLIYYSQIVNDFQKGDIAEGYSVSREKKESFPLTVTSAQKNPTAFYLCASSIGGGGNQPQHFGDGTRLSIL.